This TCR beta chain was profiled in a study of blood T cell repertoires in COVID-19. For the study at large: Specimens from acute and convalescent COVID-19 originated in the United States, Italy and Spain. T cells, B-cell-depleted T cells, or PBMCs supplied cDNA or gDNA.

In the authors' methods: Cell counts per sample came from amplifying reference gene primers. TCRdb's table, derived via immunoSEQ multiplex PCR, lists solely in-frame clones and lacks some. V, J and clone size are those of that table, while D and trimming were read from the DNA. The table records over 95,000 clones, 88% of them present only once. V lost 2 bases and J 9 bases, leaving 11 bases between the germline ends. Germline CDR1 GTSNPN, CDR2 SVGIG (reference sequence). This CDR3 has 12 amino acids. Sequenced sample: peripheral blood. The V call is TRBV30, the J call TRBJ1-5; maybe TRBD1 (6 bases). The sequence was obtained from a woman between 65 and 79 years old who had recovered from COVID-19. The CDR3 spells CAWSPGELPQHF. CDR3 nucleotides: TGTGCCTGGAGTCCAGGGGAATTGCCCCAGCATTTT.